The rows below give T cell receptor beta chains drawn from one sample of a study of identical twins. TCRdb used MiXCR to reprocess the 5' RACE reads, holding one entry per CDR3 protein. Among around 1.7 million distinct CDR3 sequences listed, about 32% were seen once. Source material: cord blood. The receptor set was obtained from a newborn girl in good health. Each CDR3 is given with its conserved first and last residue. D genes are given only for firm matches. A row's size may be missing; if present it is once, few, many or a size class.

J	D	V	size	DNA	CDR3
TRBJ1-6	.	TRBV6-6	.	TGTGCCAGCACCTCCGGGGCTTATAATTCACCCCTCCACTTT	CASTSGAYNSPLHF
TRBJ2-3	TRBD1	TRBV28	.	TGTGCCAGCAGTCGTACAGGGGGCGCCACAGATACGCAGTATTTT	CASSRTGGATDTQYF
TRBJ2-3	.	TRBV11-2	many	TGTGCCAGCAGCTTTACGTCCCCAGATACGCAGTATTTT	CASSFTSPDTQYF
TRBJ1-2	.	TRBV10-3	many	TGTGCCATCAGTGGGGACGTTAGGAATGGCTACACCTTC	CAISGDVRNGYTF
TRBJ1-2	TRBD1	TRBV7-9	many	TGTGCCAGCAGCTTAGATGGGACAGGGAATGGCTACACCTTC	CASSLDGTGNGYTF
TRBJ2-3	TRBD1	TRBV5-1	many	TGCGCCAGCAGCTTGAGGGACAGGGGAAATACGCAGTATTTT	CASSLRDRGNTQYF
TRBJ2-3	TRBD1	TRBV7-6	.	TGTGCCAGCAGCTTAGGGGCAGGGGGCGGAGATACGCAGTATTTT	CASSLGAGGGDTQYF
TRBJ2-3	TRBD2	TRBV20-1	few	TGCAGTGCTAGAGATCCCCTAGCGGGGGGGCTTGGTACAGATACGCAGTATTTT	CSARDPLAGGLGTDTQYF
TRBJ2-3	.	TRBV5-1	.	TGCGCCAGCTGGCTTAGGGGATCCACAGATACGCAGTATTTT	CASWLRGSTDTQYF
TRBJ2-2	TRBD1	TRBV29-1	few	TGCAGCGCACCGGGACAGGGGGTTGGCGGGGAGCTGTTTTTT	CSAPGQGVGGELFF
TRBJ2-2	.	TRBV25-1	.	TGTGCCAGCAGTGAATTCCTCGGGCCGAACACCGGGGAGCTGTTTTTT	CASSEFLGPNTGELFF
TRBJ2-1	.	TRBV11-2	few	TGTGCCAGCACCTTTAGTCGGGGGCACAATGAGCAGTTCTTC	CASTFSRGHNEQFF
TRBJ1-5	.	TRBV10-3	.	TGTGCCATCAGAGGGACCCAGGATCAGCCCCAGCATTTT	CAIRGTQDQPQHF
TRBJ2-7	TRBD2	TRBV20-1	once	TGCAGTGCTACCCGACTAGCGGGGGGCTCCTACAATGAGCAGTACTTC	CSATRLAGGSYNEQYF
TRBJ2-7	TRBD1	TRBV5-1	once	TGCGCCAGCAGCTTGGCACAGGGGGCAGTCTACGAGCAGTACTTC	CASSLAQGAVYEQYF
TRBJ2-1	TRBD2	TRBV7-2	.	TGTGCCAGCAGACCAGGACTAGCGGGGGGGTCCTCCTACAATGAGCAGTTCTTC	CASRPGLAGGSSYNEQFF
TRBJ2-7	TRBD2	TRBV7-9	.	TGTGCCAGCAGCTTAGATCAGCGGGGCTACGAGCAGTACTTC	CASSLDQRGYEQYF
TRBJ1-2	TRBD1	TRBV20-1	.	TGCAGTGCTAGGATATTCGGGACAGAACATCCCTATGGCTACACCTTC	CSARIFGTEHPYGYTF
TRBJ2-1	TRBD2	TRBV5-1	.	TGCGCCAGCAGCGGGGGACTAGTGCTCGATGAGCAGTTCTTC	CASSGGLVLDEQFF
TRBJ2-7	TRBD2	TRBV7-2	few	TGTGCCAGCAGTCCGGGACTAGCGTTTGTAGAGCAGTACTTC	CASSPGLAFVEQYF
TRBJ2-2	TRBD2	TRBV11-2	few	TGTGCCAGCAGCTACAGACTAGCGGGGGAGAACACCGGGGAGCTGTTTTTT	CASSYRLAGENTGELFF
TRBJ2-5	.	TRBV4-1	few	TGCGCCAGCAGCCAAGATCAGCTCCAAGAGACCCAGTACTTC	CASSQDQLQETQYF
TRBJ2-5	TRBD2	TRBV12-3/TRBV12-4	.	TGTGCCAGCAGTCGGTGGACTAGCGGACCTTACAATGAGCAGTACTTC	CASSRWTSGPYNEQYF
TRBJ1-4	TRBD1	TRBV6-4	.	TGTGCCAGCAGTGAACTCCCGCCTGGGACAGGGAGGGGTAATGAAAAACTGGTTTTT	CASSELPPGTGRGNEKLVF
TRBJ2-1	TRBD2	TRBV20-1	few	TGCAGTGCTAGAGCCCCACTTGGACTAGCGGGGGGACGTAGCTCCTACAATGAGCAGTTCTTC	CSARAPLGLAGGRSSYNEQFF
TRBJ1-4	.	TRBV29-1	few	TGCAGCGTTGGGACAGACGCTAATGAAAAACTGTTTTTT	CSVGTDANEKLFF
TRBJ2-2	.	TRBV6-6	.	TGTGCCAGCAGTTACTCCGGCCCCACGAGGACCGGGGAGCTGTTTTTT	CASSYSGPTRTGELFF
TRBJ2-7	.	TRBV7-8	few	TGTGCCAGCAGCTTTCTAGAGCTTGGCGAGCAGTACTTC	CASSFLELGEQYF
TRBJ1-3	.	TRBV5-1	.	TGCGCCAGCTCTACGGGAGGGCCCTCTGGAAACACCATATATTTT	CASSTGGPSGNTIYF
TRBJ1-1	TRBD1	TRBV27	few	TGTGCCAGCAGTCTCCGGACAGGGGAGGTGAACACTGAAGCTTTCTTT	CASSLRTGEVNTEAFF
TRBJ1-5	.	TRBV2	.	TGTGCCAGCAGTGAGGTCGGTCAGATAAATCAGCCCCAGCATTTT	CASSEVGQINQPQHF
TRBJ2-1	TRBD2	TRBV9	many	TGTGCCAGCAGCGTAGGGACTAGCAGCAATGAGCAGTTCTTC	CASSVGTSSNEQFF
TRBJ2-7	.	TRBV27	few	TGTGCCAGCGGGTTTGACCCGAGCTCCTACGAGCAGTACTTC	CASGFDPSSYEQYF
TRBJ1-6	TRBD1	TRBV14	.	TGTGCCAGCAGCCGACAGGGGGGACCTTACTCACCCCTCCACTTT	CASSRQGGPYSPLHF
TRBJ1-1	.	TRBV6-5	once	TGTGCCAGCAGTTTTAACAGGGTACCAGACACTGAAGCTTTCTTT	CASSFNRVPDTEAFF
TRBJ2-7	.	TRBV5-6	many	TGTGCCAGCAGTCCGGGACTTCCAGGCTACGAGCAGTACTTC	CASSPGLPGYEQYF
TRBJ2-7	.	TRBV6-5	.	TGTGCCAGCAGTTACAGGGGTCATACCTACGAGCAGTACTTC	CASSYRGHTYEQYF
TRBJ2-3	.	TRBV29-1	.	TGCAGCGGTCTCTCCAGGAGCACAGATACGCAGTATTTT	CSGLSRSTDTQYF
TRBJ1-1	.	TRBV3-1	.	TGTGCCAGCAGCCAGGGGGTCGGCACTGAAGCTTTCTTT	CASSQGVGTEAFF
TRBJ2-1	.	TRBV5-1	few	TGCGCCAGCAGCTTGGACGGCGGGCCATCCTACAATCAGCAGTTCTTC	CASSLDGGPSYNQQFF
TRBJ2-1	TRBD2	TRBV27	few	TGTGCCAGCAGTTTCCCGACTAGCTCCAATGAGCAGTTCTTC	CASSFPTSSNEQFF
TRBJ2-5	.	TRBV20-1	many	TGCAGTGCTAGGGGTAGCCAAGAGACCCAGTACTTC	CSARGSQETQYF
TRBJ2-5	TRBD2	TRBV2	few	TGTGCCAGCAGTGGAGGCCTAGCGGGAGGCCAAGAGACCCAGTACTTC	CASSGGLAGGQETQYF
TRBJ2-3	.	TRBV3-1	few	TGTGCCAGCAGCCGCCGTCTAGTCTTCTCGGGCACAGATACGCAGTATTTT	CASSRRLVFSGTDTQYF
TRBJ1-4	TRBD1	TRBV28	.	TGTGCCAGCAGTCTCCTCCGGGACAGGATTTCCGCAACTAATGAAAAACTGTTTTTT	CASSLLRDRISATNEKLFF
TRBJ1-4	.	TRBV5-1	few	TGTGCCAGCAGCTTAGCAGGTGGCGGTAATGAAAAACTGTTTTTT	CASSLAGGGNEKLFF
TRBJ1-1	TRBD1	TRBV25-1	.	TGTGCCAGCAGTGAATCCCACAGGGGAGACGTCACTGAAGCTTTCTTT	CASSESHRGDVTEAFF
TRBJ2-3	.	TRBV13	few	TGTGCCAGCAGCTTCGGACACACCACAGATACGCAGTATTTT	CASSFGHTTDTQYF
TRBJ1-2	.	TRBV27	few	TGTGCCAGCAGTTTATCGAAGGGACGGGGCTACACCTTC	CASSLSKGRGYTF
TRBJ2-5	.	TRBV25-1	few	TGTGCCAGCAGTGCTGGCCGGGGGCAACAAGAGACCCAGTACTTC	CASSAGRGQQETQYF
TRBJ2-3	.	TRBV4-1	few	TGCGCCAGCAGCCAAGCCTCAACGCTACGGCGGGCAGATACGCAGTATTTT	CASSQASTLRRADTQYF
TRBJ2-1	.	TRBV9	few	TGTGCCAGCAGCGTAGTTAGGGGGACGCAGTTCTTC	CASSVVRGTQFF